The clone carrying this TCR beta chain has only a few counts. This sample stems from a study of identical twins. Each CDR3 protein gets one entry after TCRdb re-called the 5' RACE reads with MiXCR. The repertoire holds under 800,000 distinct CDR3 sequences, with over 20% as singletons. The V and J ends lost 4 bases and 14 bases, in that order; junction bases with no gene match: 13. Germline V CDR1 and CDR2: MNHEY, SMNVEV (reference sequence). The CDR3 spans 15 residues. The sample was also reused in another study, on T cells expressing NK-cell markers.

The receptor was derived from a woman aged 18-29 years in good health. This chain joins TRBV27 and TRBJ2-1; 11 nucleotides line up with TRBD2. Sequencing input: PBMCs. The CDR3 region is CASSYTRLAGLGEFF. CDR3 nucleotides: TGTGCCAGCAGTTACACGAGACTAGCGGGGTTAGGGGAGTTCTTC.